This TCR beta chain was observed in a study of CD8 T cells in Susac syndrome. Trimming shortened V by 3 bases and J by 10 bases, and 12 bases separated the two germline ends. Germline V gene sequence: CDR1 LNHDA, CDR2 SQIVND (reference sequence). The CDR3 has 12 residues. Roughly 0.45 to 1 ug RNA was reverse transcribed with random hexamers. Amplification of TCR beta CDR3 by immunoSEQ multiplex PCR spanned 54 Vbeta and 13 Jbeta. TCRdb re-called the immunoSEQ multiplex PCR reads with MiXCR, one entry per CDR3 protein. The table includes some 110,000 distinct CDR3 sequences, roughly 94% detected once. Source material: CD8+ T cells from PBMCs. V usage is TRBV19 and J usage is TRBJ1-2; D ambiguous. This sequence was found in a human donor with Susac syndrome. The CDR3 DNA reads TGTGCCAGTAGTATCGGCCAGCTTCCCTACACCTTC. This codes for CASSIGQLPYTF.